This T cell receptor beta chain emerged from a study of molecular identifiers for immune sequencing clone quantification. Germline V gene sequence: CDR1 SEHNR, CDR2 FQNEAQ (reference sequence). This CDR3 is 16 amino acids long. V lost 4 bases and J 4 bases, leaving 19 bases between the germline ends. Previously reported methods and listed TCR primers produced the bulk TCR libraries. TCRdb used MiXCR to reprocess the PCR reads, holding one entry per CDR3 protein. The sample lists hundreds of thousands of distinct CDR3 sequences, 15% to 20% occurring once. This clonotype was seen a few times. The chain has TRBV7-9 and TRBJ1-2; possibly TRBD1 for D (5 bases). The sequencing sample was made of naive CD8+ T cells from blood, with Jurkat cell RNA spiked in. Subset specified: FACS-sorted CD8+CD4-CCR7+CD45RA+ naive T cells. The clonotype comes from a human donor in good health. Some libraries in this study had Jurkat cell RNA spiked in. This CDR3 is CASSSKGQGASYGYTF. The CDR3 DNA is TGTGCCAGCAGCTCTAAGGGTCAGGGTGCCAGCTATGGCTACACCTTC. Full variable domain (missing parts from reference TRBV7-9 and TRBJ1-2): DTGVSQNPRHKITKRGQNVTFRCDPISEHNRLYWYRQTLGQGPEFLTYFQNEAQLEKSRLLSDRFSAERPKGSFSTLEIQRTEQGDSAMYLCASSSKGQGASYGYTFGSGTRLTVV.